This TCR beta chain was found in a study of CD8 T cells in Susac syndrome. Notes on the study in general: It was acknowledged in the study that its TCR sequencing and HLA analysis involved a relatively small number of individuals.

The count of this clonotype is one. The antigen is undetermined. With random hexamers, roughly 0.45 to 1 ug RNA was reverse transcribed. An immunoSEQ multiplex PCR generated amplified TCR beta CDR3 products spanning 54 Vbeta and 13 Jbeta. TCRdb used MiXCR to reprocess the immunoSEQ multiplex PCR reads, holding one entry per CDR3 protein. Here the sample spans about 180,000 distinct CDR3 sequences, 95% being singletons. The multiple sclerosis controls comprised treatment-naive patients whose relapsing-remitting disease was stable or active. Germline V gives CDR1 MNHNY, CDR2 SVGAGI (reference sequence). This CDR3 spans 12 amino acids. The V end was cut by 7 bases, the J end by 3 bases, with 7 bases between.

The clonotype was recovered from a human donor with multiple sclerosis. Sequencing was carried out using CD4+ T cells from PBMCs. The V and J genes are TRBV6-6 and TRBJ1-5; D is uncertain. The CDR3 reads CASTSNNQPQHF. The DNA for the CDR3 is TGTGCCAGCACATCTAACAATCAGCCCCAGCATTTT.